This T cell receptor beta chain derives from a study of HIV-infected patients and healthy controls. V gave up 5 bases and J gave up 6 bases, with 15 bases separating them. Germline loops: CDR1 MRHNA, CDR2 SNTAGT. This CDR3 comprises 14 residues. All unsorted peripheral T cells were captured because whole blood was used without fractionation. Study observations and caveats: Healthy controls carried many MAIT alpha-chain CDR3s, while HIV+ repertoires had few. The diversity differences were not explained by slight age and sex differences between study cohorts. With just sixteen HIV-infected individuals processed, the findings' generality was considered strongly limited. During therapy, HIV-associated CDR3s fell significantly in frequency, while CMV-associated CDR3s did not change significantly.

This clonotype ranks as medium-sized. Its antigen is unknown. Alpha and beta constant-region primers primed reverse transcription of 500 to 550 ng RNA. Alpha and beta chain libraries were made separately by chain-specific third strand synthesis with multiplexing indices. TCRdb passed the 5' RACE reads through MiXCR, listing each CDR3 protein once. The sample yields about 24,000 distinct CDR3 sequences, roughly 7.9% seen once. This clonotype was obtained from an adult in good health. The sample was blood. This sequence joins TRBV6-4 and TRBJ2-3, with D perhaps TRBD1 (5 bases). As DNA, the CDR3 is TGTGCCAGCAGTCCCACCGGCACAGGCGATACGCAGTATTTT. Translating it yields CASSPTGTGDTQYF.